A single sample gave rise to the 5 T cell receptor beta chains below, sequenced in a study of T cells after yellow fever vaccination. TCRdb processed the 5' RACE reads anew with MiXCR; each CDR3 protein has one entry. The sample consists of a few hundred thousand distinct CDR3 sequences, under 14% of them appearing once. The source was PBMCs, collected on the day of the first yellow fever vaccination. Receptor source: a man aged 18 to 30 who received the YFV17D yellow fever vaccine.

This clonotype was seen more than once but under ten times. CDR3 sequence (DNA): TGCAGTGCTAGAGAGGCCCAGGGTGTAAACACCATATATTTT. Amino acids: CSAREAQGVNTIYF. V usage is TRBV20-1 and J usage is TRBJ1-3; D might be TRBD1 (5 bases). Per germline, CDR1 DFQATT and CDR2 SNEGSKA (reference sequence). V shed 0 bases and J shed 6 bases, with 12 bases lying between them. The CDR3 length is 14 residues.

At least ten counts were recorded for this clonotype. The chain recombines TRBV5-1 with TRBJ1-4, with D unresolved. The CDR3 contains 16 residues. CDR1 and CDR2 from the germline V gene are SGHRS and YFSETQ. Trimming took 2 bases from V and 2 from J, leaving 13 bases between them. Written as DNA, the CDR3 is TGCGCCAGCAGCTTCGCCCGTTGGTCTACTAATGAAAAACTGTTTTTT. This translates into CASSFARWSTNEKLFF.

This clonotype was picked up a small number of times. The chain joins TRBV4-1 to TRBJ1-6; no clear D gene. Trimming pared 2 bases from V and 6 bases from J, leaving 8 bases between. Per the germline V gene, CDR1 is MGHRA and CDR2 is YSYEKL. This CDR3 spans 14 amino acids. The CDR3 here is CASSQIRSNSPLHF. CDR3 sequence (DNA): TGCGCCAGCAGCCAAATCAGGAGTAATTCACCCCTCCACTTT.

This clonotype was detected only a few times. The chain uses TRBV5-6 and TRBJ2-7, with D perhaps matching TRBD2 (7 bases). This CDR3 has 13 amino acids. Germline V gene lookup returns CDR1 SGHDT and CDR2 YYEEEE. Trimming shortened V by 0 bases and J by 6 bases, and 10 bases separated the two germline ends. The CDR3 DNA follows: TGTGCCAGCAGCTTGGTGGCGGGGGCCGAGCAGTACTTC. Residues: CASSLVAGAEQYF.

About this clonotype: The junction does not match germline at one end; this may be a read error. This chain connects TRBV5-1 to TRBJ2-7, with 9 bases aligning to TRBD1. Germline V lookup: CDR1 SGHRS, CDR2 YFSETQ. The CDR3 spans 14 residues. Here the CDR3 reads CVSSRTGVTNEQYF. The CDR3 DNA follows: TGCGTCAGCAGCCGGACAGGGGTTACAAACGAGCAGTACTTC.